Listed below are T cell receptor beta chains from one sample, sequenced in a study of T cell responses to AZD1222 COVID-19 vaccine. Profiling relied on immunoSEQ multiplex PCR, and the TCRdb table lists in-frame clones only, not all of them. The profile shows over 95,000 clones, around nine tenths of them singletons. This specimen was peripheral blood, taken on day 0 of AZD1222 vaccination. The receptors were sampled from an adult in good health. Both conserved end residues are part of each CDR3. D genes are given only for firm matches. Expanded clones are given a class, and other clones once, few, many or no size at all.

d_gene: TRBD2; abundance: .; j_gene: TRBJ2-7; v_gene: TRBV13; CDR3nt: TGTGCCAGCAGCGCTAGCGGGCAGAGAGGAAGGGAGCAGTACTTC; CDR3aa: CASSASGQRGREQYF
d_gene: .; abundance: .; j_gene: TRBJ1-2; v_gene: TRBV7-2; CDR3nt: TGTGCCAGCAGCTTGGGAGGGATTAACTATGGCTACACCTTC; CDR3aa: CASSLGGINYGYTF
d_gene: TRBD2; abundance: .; j_gene: TRBJ2-2; v_gene: TRBV5-1; CDR3nt: TGCGCCAGCAGCCCAGCGGGAGGAGCCGGGGAGCTGTTTTTT; CDR3aa: CASSPAGGAGELFF
d_gene: .; abundance: .; j_gene: TRBJ2-2; v_gene: TRBV24-1; CDR3nt: TGTGCCACCAGTGACCCAATGGGAGTCACCGGGGAGCTGTTTTTT; CDR3aa: CATSDPMGVTGELFF
d_gene: .; abundance: .; j_gene: TRBJ2-6; v_gene: TRBV15; CDR3nt: TGTGCCACCAGCAGGGACGTTGATGGGGCCAACGTCCTGACTTTC; CDR3aa: CATSRDVDGANVLTF
d_gene: TRBD1; abundance: .; j_gene: TRBJ1-1; v_gene: TRBV9; CDR3nt: TGTGCCAGCAGCACGAGGACAGGGACGATGGACACTGAAGCTTTCTTT; CDR3aa: CASSTRTGTMDTEAFF
d_gene: .; abundance: .; j_gene: TRBJ2-7; v_gene: TRBV30; CDR3nt: TGTGCCTGGAGTGTACTGGGGGGATTGGGTTACGAGCAGTACTTC; CDR3aa: CAWSVLGGLGYEQYF
d_gene: .; abundance: .; j_gene: TRBJ2-2; v_gene: TRBV24-1; CDR3nt: TGTGCCACCAGCCATTCGGCGGGACTGAGGAACACCGGGGAGCTGTTTTTT; CDR3aa: CATSHSAGLRNTGELFF
d_gene: .; abundance: .; j_gene: TRBJ1-5; v_gene: TRBV4-2; CDR3nt: TGTGCCAGCAGCCAAGCGCAGGGACAAGCCAATCAGCCCCAGCATTTT; CDR3aa: CASSQAQGQANQPQHF
d_gene: .; abundance: .; j_gene: TRBJ1-2; v_gene: TRBV28; CDR3nt: TGTGCCAGCAGTTTATTCCCTACGGTCTCCTATGGCTACACCTTC; CDR3aa: CASSLFPTVSYGYTF
d_gene: .; abundance: once; j_gene: TRBJ1-5; v_gene: TRBV6-2/TRBV6-3; CDR3nt: TGTGCCAGCAGTTACTGGAGGAATCAGCCCCAGCATTTT; CDR3aa: CASSYWRNQPQHF
d_gene: TRBD1; abundance: few; j_gene: TRBJ2-7; v_gene: TRBV6-1; CDR3nt: TGTGCCAGCAGTGAAGGGGACAGTCCCTACGAGCAGTACTTC; CDR3aa: CASSEGDSPYEQYF
d_gene: .; abundance: .; j_gene: TRBJ1-6; v_gene: TRBV11-1; CDR3nt: TGTGCCAGCAGCTTTAAAGGGGGTAATTCACCCCTCCACTTT; CDR3aa: CASSFKGGNSPLHF
d_gene: .; abundance: .; j_gene: TRBJ1-2; v_gene: TRBV5-6; CDR3nt: TGTGCCAGCAGCTGGGAGGGAGCTAGAGGCTACACCTTC; CDR3aa: CASSWEGARGYTF
d_gene: .; abundance: .; j_gene: TRBJ1-3; v_gene: TRBV7-2; CDR3nt: TGTGCCAGCAGCTTCTTGGTCTCTGGAAACACCATATATTTT; CDR3aa: CASSFLVSGNTIYF
d_gene: .; abundance: .; j_gene: TRBJ2-2; v_gene: TRBV12-3/TRBV12-4; CDR3nt: TGTGCCAGCAATGGACCAACCGGGGAGCTGTTTTTT; CDR3aa: CASNGPTGELFF
d_gene: TRBD2; abundance: .; j_gene: TRBJ2-1; v_gene: TRBV29-1; CDR3nt: TGCAGCGTTGAGGTTTCCGGGAGGGGAAACAATGAGCAGTTCTTC; CDR3aa: CSVEVSGRGNNEQFF
d_gene: .; abundance: .; j_gene: TRBJ1-2; v_gene: TRBV28; CDR3nt: TGTGCCAGCAGTTTCACATATGGCTACACCTTC; CDR3aa: CASSFTYGYTF
d_gene: .; abundance: once; j_gene: TRBJ1-2; v_gene: TRBV27; CDR3nt: TGTGCCAGCAGTCCTGGAAAGGGCTACACCTTC; CDR3aa: CASSPGKGYTF
d_gene: .; abundance: .; j_gene: TRBJ2-3; v_gene: TRBV18; CDR3nt: TGTGCCAGCTCCAGATATGGGCCGACAGTAGGAATAGATACGCAGTATTTT; CDR3aa: CASSRYGPTVGIDTQYF
d_gene: .; abundance: once; j_gene: TRBJ1-4; v_gene: TRBV30; CDR3nt: TGTGCCTGGAGTGGTCAGGCGCCTAATGAAAAACTGTTTTTT; CDR3aa: CAWSGQAPNEKLFF
d_gene: TRBD2; abundance: .; j_gene: TRBJ2-3; v_gene: TRBV3-1/TRBV3-2; CDR3nt: TGTGCCAGCAGCCTTTTATCGCGGGAGGTTACACTTAGCACAGATACGCAGTATTTT; CDR3aa: CASSLLSREVTLSTDTQYF
d_gene: .; abundance: .; j_gene: TRBJ2-5; v_gene: TRBV5-4; CDR3nt: TGTGCCAGCAGCCCAGGGAGGGGGCGTGAGACCCAGTACTTC; CDR3aa: CASSPGRGRETQYF
d_gene: TRBD2; abundance: .; j_gene: TRBJ2-1; v_gene: TRBV5-4; CDR3nt: TGTGCCAGCACCACTAGCGGGAGGGCCCTCAATGAGCAGTTCTTC; CDR3aa: CASTTSGRALNEQFF
d_gene: .; abundance: .; j_gene: TRBJ1-3; v_gene: TRBV6-5; CDR3nt: TGTGCCAGCAGTTATTGGGGGGCCGGTGGAAACACCATATATTTT; CDR3aa: CASSYWGAGGNTIYF
d_gene: .; abundance: few; j_gene: TRBJ1-2; v_gene: TRBV29-1; CDR3nt: TGCAGCGTTGACAAGGGGTACTTCTATGGCTACACCTTC; CDR3aa: CSVDKGYFYGYTF
d_gene: .; abundance: .; j_gene: TRBJ1-1; v_gene: TRBV19; CDR3nt: TGTGCCAGTAGTATCGGGGCAGAGGGCACTGAAGCTTTCTTT; CDR3aa: CASSIGAEGTEAFF
d_gene: .; abundance: few; j_gene: TRBJ1-4; v_gene: TRBV3-1/TRBV3-2; CDR3nt: TGTGCCAGCAGCCAAGCGGGGGCGCTTAATAGGGGAAAACTGTTTTTT; CDR3aa: CASSQAGALNRGKLFF
d_gene: .; abundance: .; j_gene: TRBJ1-6; v_gene: TRBV2; CDR3nt: TGTGCCAGTCAGGGTGAGCAGGATAATTCACCCCTCCACTTT; CDR3aa: CASQGEQDNSPLHF